The present entry profiles one TCR beta chain with its context. The antigen remains undetermined. At the DNA level, this CDR3 is encoded by other sequences in the same sample as well. The sample originates from a study of shared clonotypes between healthy human individuals. For the study at large: Two women and a few men aged 18 to 49 served as donors.

Study-level findings and limits: When compared with the clonotypes that were shared by all four sorted-subset donors, the non-shared clonotypes turned out to have lower generation probabilities.

Execution of the assay was at deep level. Using immunoSEQ multiplex PCR, the repertoire was profiled, and TCRdb retains in-frame clones only, with some absent. The table records about 1.4 million clones, over 95% of them present only once. With 2 bases removed from V and 0 bases from J, the gap between germline ends came to 8 bases. The germline CDR1 and CDR2 sequences are SGDLS and YYNGEE. The CDR3 runs to 15 residues. The gene calls are TRBV9 and TRBJ2-2; D possibly corresponds to TRBD2 (6 bases). This TCR derives from a man between 25 and 39 years old in good health. Sequences were obtained from naive CD4+ T cells sorted from blood. The subset was: CD45RA+ positively selected. CDR3 sequence reads: CASSVGTSNTGELFF. In nucleotides, the CDR3 is TGTGCCAGCAGCGTTGGGACTTCGAACACCGGGGAGCTGTTTTTT.